These 17 T cell receptor beta chains originate from one sample sequenced in a study of T-cell reconstitution after alpha-beta-depleted transplantation in children. It was with unique molecular identifiers that the TCRbeta library was prepared. TCRdb recomputed calls from the PCR reads with MiXCR, one row per CDR3 protein. The sample contains about 260,000 distinct CDR3 sequences, 8.2% of which appear only once. This specimen consisted of PBMCs, mostly from graft donor cells, obtained 180 days after TCRalphabeta/CD19-depleted stem cell transplant. Receptor source: a male patient between 5 and 17 years old who had a stem cell transplant for acute lymphoblastic leukemia, so the T cells may come from the graft donor.

This clonotype was counted ten times or more. This chain connects TRBV5-6 to TRBJ2-2; no firm D call. Trimming took off 4 bases at V and 6 bases at J, with 7 bases between the two ends. CDR3 length: 12 amino acids. Germline assignment: CDR1 SGHDT and CDR2 YYEEEE. The CDR3 bases are TGTGCCAGCAGCCAACGGGCCGGGGAGCTGTTTTTT. It specifies CASSQRAGELFF.

This clonotype appeared many times. The chain couples TRBV4-2 to TRBJ1-4; TRBD1 matches at 7 bases. The CDR3 spans 15 residues. Per the germline V gene, CDR1 is LGHNA and CDR2 is YNFKEQ. V dropped 4 bases and J dropped 5; count of bases not matched to a gene: 7. CDR3 bases: TGTGCCAGCAGCCCGTACAGGGGCGAGAATGAAAAACTGTTTTTT. Translating gives CASSPYRGENEKLFF.

Concerning this clonotype: This may stem from a read error, because a much larger clone lies one nucleotide away. The CDR3 here is CSAQTTGGIYTQYF. The CDR3 bases are TGCAGTGCTCAGACGACAGGCGGTATTTATACGCAGTATTTT. The chain carries TRBV20-1 and TRBJ2-3, with D maybe TRBD1 (6 bases). Trimming left V 5 bases short and J 7 bases short, with 19 bases between. The CDR3 loop spans 14 amino acids. Germline loops: CDR1 DFQATT, CDR2 SNEGSKA (reference sequence).

This clonotype was detected many times. The chain uses TRBV10-3 and TRBJ2-7; 7 bases fit TRBD1. Unmatched junction bases numbered 7, after V lost 6 bases and J lost 2 bases. The CDR3 is 14 amino acids. Germline V gene sequence: CDR1 ENHRY, CDR2 SYGVKD. CDR3 sequence reads: CAIRGDSHPYEQYF. CDR3 coding DNA: TGTGCCATCAGGGGGGACAGCCACCCCTACGAGCAGTACTTC.

The sample holds many counts of this clonotype. J is TRBJ2-7 and V is TRBV7-6; TRBD2 is a possible D gene (7 bases). CDR3 length: 16 amino acids. Germline assignment: CDR1 SGHVS and CDR2 FNYEAQ. V was trimmed by 1 base and J by 5 bases, leaving 18 bases between them. The CDR3 DNA reads as TGTGCCAGCAGCTTAGAATTTTCGAGGGGGGGCGACGAGCAGTACTTC. Translated, it gives CASSLEFSRGGDEQYF.

This clonotype was detected only once. A much larger clone lies a single base off, so this may be a read error. V gene TRBV10-3 combines with J gene TRBJ2-3; tentatively, D is TRBD2 (5 bases). This CDR3 has 15 amino acids. Trimming took off 3 bases at V and 1 base at J, with 11 bases between the two ends. Germline V CDR1 and CDR2: ENHRY, SYGVKD. This CDR3 is CAISEGKDCTDTQYF. CDR3 coding DNA: TGTGCCATCAGTGAAGGGAAGGACTGCACAGATACGCAGTATTTT.

This clonotype has at least ten counts. V is TRBV12-3 or TRBV12-4 and J is TRBJ2-5; 8 bases line up with TRBD1. Trimming cost V 5 bases and J 1 base; bases outside gene matches: 3. The CDR3 extends over 14 amino acids. The CDR3 DNA is TGTGCCAGCAGTCGGACAGGGTTCCAAGAGACCCAGTACTTC. Its protein product is CASSRTGFQETQYF.

This clonotype has ten or more counts. The chain has TRBV7-3 and TRBJ2-1, with a tentative D call TRBD2 (6 bases). CDR1 is SGHTA, CDR2 FQGTGA, per germline. The CDR3 runs 15 residues. With 1 base removed from V and 4 bases from J, the gap between germline ends came to 11 bases. The CDR3 sequence: CASSLRGGEYNEQFF. Written as DNA, the CDR3 is TGTGCCAGCAGCTTAAGAGGCGGGGAGTACAATGAGCAGTTCTTC.

This clonotype was seen many times. The chain is built from TRBV6-5 and TRBJ1-4; D unresolved. The V end lost 2 bases, the J end lost 3 bases, and 7 bases lay between the germline ends. CDR1 MNHEY and CDR2 SVGAGI come from the germline V gene. The CDR3 is 14 residues long. CDR3 DNA sequence: TGTGCCAGCAGTTACCGGGCCTCTAATGAAAAACTGTTTTTT. As protein: CASSYRASNEKLFF.

This clonotype was counted once. One base away lies a much larger clone, so this may be a sequencing read error. The genes are TRBV5-1 and TRBJ1-4; no clear D. Looked up from germline, CDR1 is SGHRS and CDR2 is YFSETQ. The V end lost 2 bases, the J end lost 6 bases, and 11 bases lay between the germline ends. CDR3 length: 14 amino acids. The CDR3 coding sequence is TGCGCCAGCAGCTTAGCGACGAGGGATGAAAAACTGTTTTTT. This gives the protein CASSLATRDEKLFF. The entire variable domain, with the rest obtained from reference TRBV5-1 and TRBJ1-4, is as follows: KAGVTQTPRYLIKTRGQQVTLSCSPISGHRSVSWYQQTPGQGLQFLFEYFSETQRNKGNFPGRFSGRQFSNSRSEMNVSTLELGDSALYLCASSLATRDEKLFFGSGTQLSVL.

Turning to this clonotype: At one of its ends the junction is not consistent with the germline gene, which may arise from a read error. The V call is TRBV12-3 or TRBV12-4, the J call TRBJ2-5, with 7 bases lining up with TRBD1. This CDR3 comprises 19 residues. CDR3 loop: CTSSLALRMGAGGQETQYF. The CDR3, as DNA: TGTACCAGCAGTTTAGCGCTAAGGATGGGGGCAGGGGGCCAAGAGACCCAGTACTTC.

This clonotype was recorded many times. The chain carries TRBV28 and TRBJ1-5; no firm D call. This CDR3 comprises 16 residues. The V end was cut by 6 bases, the J end by 2 bases, with 17 bases between. The germline V gene encodes CDR1 MDHEN and CDR2 SYDVKM. CDR3: CASSPWSTKRNQPQHF. In nucleotides, the CDR3 is TGTGCCAGCAGCCCCTGGTCCACTAAACGCAATCAGCCCCAGCATTTT.

This clonotype was observed at least ten times. This chain joins TRBV6-5 and TRBJ1-6; 7 bases are shared with TRBD1. The germline V gene encodes CDR1 MNHEY and CDR2 SVGAGI. This CDR3 is 15 amino acids long. After removal of 0 bases from V and 7 bases from J, the junction contained 3 bases not matched to a gene. The CDR3 loop reads CASSYSSRGNSPLHF. The CDR3 nucleotides read TGTGCCAGCAGTTACTCGAGCAGGGGGAATTCACCCCTCCACTTT.

For this clonotype: Since a much larger clone is just one base distant, this may be a read error. The rearrangement uses TRBV6-1 and TRBJ2-7; the D is unclear. The CDR3 sequence is 13 residues long. Germline V gene sequence: CDR1 MNHNS, CDR2 SASEGT. CDR3 DNA: TGTGCCAGCAGTGAAGCCCTATCCTTCGAGCAGTACTTC. Translating gives CASSEALSFEQYF.

This clonotype came up many times. The chain combines TRBV7-2 with TRBJ2-1; D is uncertain. V gave up 5 bases and J gave up 11 bases, with 22 bases separating them. The CDR3 is 15 amino acids. Germline CDR1 SGHTA, CDR2 FQGNSA. The CDR3 here is CASSPRPYGARQQFF. In DNA form, the CDR3 reads TGTGCCAGCAGCCCCCGCCCCTACGGAGCTCGGCAGCAGTTCTTC.

There are a few counts of this clonotype. The genes are TRBV12-3 or TRBV12-4 and TRBJ2-4; 7 bases fit TRBD2. The V and J ends lost 5 bases and 4 bases, in that order; junction bases with no gene match: 5. The CDR3 runs 14 residues. DNA for the CDR3: TGTGCCAGCAGTCTCGGGACTACAAAAAACATTCAGTACTTC. Encoded protein: CASSLGTTKNIQYF.

There are many counts of this clonotype. The chain joins TRBV12-3 or TRBV12-4 to TRBJ2-7; TRBD1 aligns across 10 bases. This CDR3 has 16 amino acids. V lost 0 bases and J lost 8; bases outside the gene matches: 10. The CDR3 here is CASSLAGGQGEDKQYF. DNA of the CDR3: TGTGCCAGCAGTTTAGCGGGCGGACAGGGGGAAGACAAGCAGTACTTC.